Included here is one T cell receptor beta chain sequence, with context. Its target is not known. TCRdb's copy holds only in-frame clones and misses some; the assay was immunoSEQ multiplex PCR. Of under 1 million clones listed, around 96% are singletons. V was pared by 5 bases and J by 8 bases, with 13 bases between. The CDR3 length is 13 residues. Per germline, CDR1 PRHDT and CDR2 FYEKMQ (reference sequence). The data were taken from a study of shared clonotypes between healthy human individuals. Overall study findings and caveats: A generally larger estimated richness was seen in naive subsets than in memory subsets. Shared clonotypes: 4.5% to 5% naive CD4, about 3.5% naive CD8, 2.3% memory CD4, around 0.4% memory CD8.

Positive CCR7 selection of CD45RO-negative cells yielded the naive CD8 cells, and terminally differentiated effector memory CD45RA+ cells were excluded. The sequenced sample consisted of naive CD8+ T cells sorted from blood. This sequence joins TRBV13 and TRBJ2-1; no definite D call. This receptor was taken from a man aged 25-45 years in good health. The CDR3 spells CASSRMAPHEQFF. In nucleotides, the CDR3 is TGTGCCAGCAGCCGTATGGCGCCCCATGAGCAGTTCTTC. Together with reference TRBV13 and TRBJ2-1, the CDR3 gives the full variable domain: AAGVIQSPRHLIKEKRETATLKCYPIPRHDTVYWYQQGPGQDPQFLISFYEKMQSDKGSIPDRFSAQQFSDYHSELNMSSLELGDSALYFCASSRMAPHEQFFGPGTRLTVL.